The 27 T cell receptor beta chains listed next were all sequenced from one sample in a study of a mutant IDH1 vaccine in newly diagnosed glioma. Profiling relied on immunoSEQ multiplex PCR, and the TCRdb table lists in-frame clones only, not all of them. The table records 50,000 or so clones, roughly nine tenths of them present only once. Time point of the sample: week 11, during vaccination. In the vaccine, a single dose held 300 ug of the mutant IDH1 20-mer peptide, along with topical imiquimod. These receptors' antigens are unknown. The specimen was PBMCs, collected from a glioma patient whose treatment included an IDH1 peptide vaccine. All receptors derive from a man aged 50 to 60 with glioma.

The V gene is TRBV19, the J gene TRBJ2-1; D possibly matches TRBD1 or TRBD2 (5 bases each). The CDR3 length is 15 residues. The germline gives CDR1 LNHDA, CDR2 SQIVND (reference sequence). The V gene lost 9 bases and the J gene lost 8 bases, with 23 bases spanning the gap. In DNA form, the CDR3 reads TGTGCCAGCCGGCCGGGACGTCAAATTTTCGATGAGCAGTTCTTC. Residues: CASRPGRQIFDEQFF.

The chain combines TRBV7-6 with TRBJ2-7, with TRBD2 as a possible D gene (6 bases). V was trimmed by 5 bases and J by 0 bases, leaving 20 bases between them. This CDR3 is built from 17 residues. Germline-derived CDR1 and CDR2 are SGHVS and FNYEAQ. The CDR3 spells CASSPGTGTFSSYEQYF. The CDR3 DNA follows: TGTGCCAGCAGCCCCGGGACTGGTACTTTTAGCTCCTACGAGCAGTACTTC.

This chain connects TRBV29-1 to TRBJ2-3, with TRBD2 identical over 7 bases. V gave up 1 base and J gave up 2 bases; unmatched junction bases: 3. The CDR3 loop spans 14 amino acids. CDR1 and CDR2 (germline): SQVTM, ANQGSEA. CDR3 nucleotide sequence: TGCAGCGTTGAAGGGCGGGAGCACACAGATACGCAGTATTTT. This sequence encodes CSVEGREHTDTQYF.

V and J are TRBV5-1 and TRBJ2-2; D perhaps matches TRBD2 (7 bases). Trimming stripped 0 bases from V and 4 bases from J, with 16 bases between. Germline V gives CDR1 SGHRS, CDR2 YFSETQ. The CDR3 sequence is 17 residues long. Here the CDR3 reads CASSLDAAGAATGELFF. In DNA form, the CDR3 reads TGCGCCAGCAGCTTGGACGCGGCGGGGGCAGCCACCGGGGAGCTGTTTTTT.

The rearrangement joins TRBV28 to TRBJ1-2, with 12 bases aligning to TRBD1. The germline V gene encodes CDR1 MDHEN and CDR2 SYDVKM. Trimming at V came to 4 bases and at J to 6 bases, leaving 9 bases not matched to a gene. The CDR3 is 16 residues long. The CDR3 coding sequence is TGTGCCAGCAGTTCGGGACAGGGGGCAATGAAAGATGGCTACACCTTC. Its translation: CASSSGQGAMKDGYTF.

This clone was found once. The rearrangement links TRBV18 to TRBJ1-1; D may be TRBD1 (5 bases). Germline V gene lookup returns CDR1 KGHSH and CDR2 LQKENI. The CDR3 length is 15 residues. Deletions cut 3 bases from V and 2 bases from J, with 13 bases between. The CDR3 region has the DNA TGTGCCAGCTCACCGCGGTCTGACAGCAACACTGAAGCTTTCTTT. Translation: CASSPRSDSNTEAFF.

The chain links TRBV2 to TRBJ2-3, with 7 positions matching TRBD1. The V gene end was trimmed by 5 bases and the J gene end by 1 base; junction bases not matched to a gene: 0. The V gene's germline CDR1 is SNHLY and CDR2 FYNNEI. This CDR3 is built from 13 residues. CDR3 bases: TGTGCCAGCAGTACAGGGGGCACAGATACGCAGTATTTT. Amino acids: CASSTGGTDTQYF.

The rearrangement links TRBV6-4 to TRBJ2-3, with 11 bases fitting TRBD2. Germline values: CDR1 MRHNA, CDR2 SNTAGT. The CDR3 is 15 amino acids. The trim removed 3 bases at V and 2 bases at J, leaving 1 base unmatched. CDR3 nucleotide sequence: TGTGCCAGCAGTGATAGCGGGGGGGCCACAGATACGCAGTATTTT. Amino acid sequence: CASSDSGGATDTQYF.

The chain joins TRBV6-1 to TRBJ2-7; D is ambiguous. CDR1 and CDR2 from the germline V gene are MNHNS and SASEGT. Trimming took 2 bases from V and 4 from J, leaving 6 bases between them. There are 12 residues in the CDR3. The CDR3 sequence: CASSEQPYEQYF. As DNA, the CDR3 is TGTGCCAGCAGTGAACAACCTTACGAGCAGTACTTC.

This rearrangement joins TRBV11-2 to TRBJ1-2; 10 positions agree with TRBD1. Germline V gene sequence: CDR1 SGHAT, CDR2 FQNNGV. V was pared by 2 bases and J by 8 bases, with 11 bases of the junction left unmatched. The CDR3 runs to 16 residues. The CDR3 reads CASSLSTGTGAAGYTF. CDR3 DNA: TGTGCCAGCAGCTTAAGTACCGGGACAGGGGCAGCCGGCTACACCTTC.

The CDR3 nucleotides read TGTGCCAGCAGCTTGGGTCCCGCAAGCACAGATACGCAGTATTTT. This translates into CASSLGPASTDTQYF. This rearrangement joins TRBV5-6 to TRBJ2-3, with D uncertain. Looked up from germline, CDR1 is SGHDT and CDR2 is YYEEEE. The length of the CDR3 is 15 residues. V was cut by 0 bases and J by 0 bases, with 8 bases left in between.

The chain is built from TRBV4-3 and TRBJ2-5; D tentatively reads TRBD1 or TRBD2 (5 bases each). Per germline, CDR1 LGHNA and CDR2 YSLEER. There are 17 residues in the CDR3. V lost 0 bases and J lost 5, with 19 bases in between. The CDR3 region is CASSQDRRPGLGETQYF. In DNA form, the CDR3 reads TGCGCCAGCAGCCAAGATAGGCGCCCGGGGCTCGGGGAGACCCAGTACTTC.

The rearrangement joins TRBV6-5 to TRBJ2-3; 9 nucleotides line up with TRBD1. CDR1 and CDR2 (germline): MNHEY, SVGAGI. This CDR3 has 15 amino acids. The J segment lost 4 bases and the V segment lost 6 bases, leaving 8 bases of the junction unmatched. CDR3 sequence reads: CASRSTGGVSDTQYF. For the CDR3, the DNA is TGTGCCAGCAGATCGACAGGGGGGGTCTCAGATACGCAGTATTTT.

The gene calls are TRBV6-6 and TRBJ1-1; TRBD1 matches at 9 bases. V trimming: 5 bases; J trimming: 5 bases; junction bases outside the gene matches: 6. This CDR3 has 14 residues. Germline V gene sequence: CDR1 MNHNY, CDR2 SVGAGI (reference sequence). The CDR3 here is CASSRQGGTTEAFF. The CDR3 nucleotides read TGTGCCAGCAGTCGACAGGGGGGAACAACTGAAGCTTTCTTT.

The chain has TRBV2 and TRBJ1-4; D remains unclear. The germline gives CDR1 SNHLY, CDR2 FYNNEI. This CDR3 region has 17 residues. V lost 5 bases and J 3 bases, leaving 19 bases between the germline ends. The CDR3 loop reads CASSRAAAEASNEKLFF. The CDR3 DNA is TGTGCCAGCAGTAGAGCGGCCGCTGAGGCGTCTAATGAAAAACTGTTTTTT.

The genes are TRBV19 and TRBJ1-1; D uncertain. V was cut by 3 bases and J by 6 bases, with 17 bases left in between. CDR1 is LNHDA and CDR2 is SQIVND in the germline V gene (reference sequence). This CDR3 spans 15 amino acids. CDR3 sequence (DNA): TGTGCCAGTAGTATCCCCGCTGGGTCCGTCCCTGAAGCTTTCTTT. It translates to CASSIPAGSVPEAFF.

This clone has a handful of counts. The chain joins TRBV7-6 to TRBJ1-5; D gene ambiguous. This CDR3 contains 16 residues. The germline V gene encodes CDR1 SGHVS and CDR2 FNYEAQ. The ends were cut back, 1 base at V and 0 bases at J, with 10 bases in the middle. The CDR3 region is CASSLVPGDSNQPQHF. CDR3 DNA: TGTGCCAGCAGCTTAGTCCCCGGGGATAGCAATCAGCCCCAGCATTTT.

The J gene is TRBJ1-4, the V gene TRBV9; weak D call: TRBD1 (5 bases). The CDR3 length is 17 residues. The germline CDR1 and CDR2 sequences are SGDLS and YYNGEE. V was shortened by 0 bases and J by 0 bases, with 12 bases between the two germline ends. The CDR3 spells CASSVGQGKATNEKLFF. The CDR3 DNA follows: TGTGCCAGCAGCGTAGGCCAGGGAAAGGCAACTAATGAAAAACTGTTTTTT.

The genes are TRBV7-6 and TRBJ2-2, with a possible D match to TRBD1 (5 bases). V lost 1 base to trimming and J lost 7 bases, with 13 bases between them. CDR1 and CDR2 (germline): SGHVS, FNYEAQ. The CDR3 has 15 residues. The CDR3 sequence: CASSLGSGSIGELFF. The CDR3 nucleotides read TGTGCCAGCAGCTTAGGTTCAGGGTCTATCGGGGAGCTGTTTTTT.

This chain connects TRBV25-1 to TRBJ2-1, with D hard to call. With 5 bases removed from V and 1 base from J, the gap between germline ends came to 6 bases. CDR1 and CDR2 (germline): MGHDK, SYGVNS. This CDR3 has 13 amino acids. Here the CDR3 DNA reads TGTGCCAGCAGTAAGGGTTCCTACAATGAGCAGTTCTTC. Its protein is CASSKGSYNEQFF.

This clone is medium-sized within its sample. The chain is built from TRBV7-2 and TRBJ2-5; D tentatively reads TRBD1 or TRBD2 (5 bases each). There are 15 residues in the CDR3. Germline V CDR1 and CDR2: SGHTA, FQGNSA. The ends were cut back, 2 bases at V and 1 base at J, with 11 bases in the middle. The CDR3 nucleotides are TGTGCCAGCAGCTTAAACGGGGCCCTCCAAGAGACCCAGTACTTC. Protein: CASSLNGALQETQYF.

This chain joins TRBV4-3 and TRBJ1-5; D unresolved. Germline V lookup: CDR1 LGHNA, CDR2 YSLEER. Trimming left V 0 bases short and J 12 bases short, with 12 bases between. CDR3 size: 13 residues. CDR3: CASSQDRATGQHF. In DNA form, the CDR3 reads TGCGCCAGCAGCCAAGATCGGGCCACGGGCCAGCATTTT.

The rearrangement uses TRBV5-1 and TRBJ2-1; 14 bases line up with TRBD2. The CDR3 has 17 residues. Germline CDR1 is SGHRS and CDR2 is YFSETQ. V shed 6 bases and J 4 bases; nucleotides not matched to a gene: 9. CDR3 DNA sequence: TGCGCCAGCAACCCTACCGGGACTAGCGGGGGTTACAATGAGCAGTTCTTC. Its protein product is CASNPTGTSGGYNEQFF.

V and J are TRBV29-1 and TRBJ2-1; possibly TRBD2 for D (6 bases). The CDR3 covers 12 residues. The germline V gene has CDR1 SQVTM and CDR2 ANQGSEA. Trimming took 3 bases from V and 7 from J, leaving 10 bases between them. The CDR3: CSVERLANEQFF. For the CDR3, the DNA is TGCAGCGTTGAGCGGCTAGCGAATGAGCAGTTCTTC.

This sequence joins TRBV7-8 and TRBJ2-3, with 7 bases lining up with TRBD1. CDR1 and CDR2 (germline): SGHVS, FQNEAQ. Losses at the gene ends were 7 bases for V and 3 bases for J; bases not matched to a gene: 7. This CDR3 has 14 amino acids. The CDR3 DNA reads TGTGCCAGCACCACGAGACAGGGTACAGATACGCAGTATTTT. This codes for CASTTRQGTDTQYF.

The chain joins TRBV6-1 to TRBJ2-7; D could derive from TRBD1 or TRBD2 (6 bases each). The V end was cut by 4 bases, the J end by 2 bases, with 12 bases between. Per the germline V gene, CDR1 is MNHNS and CDR2 is SASEGT. This CDR3 spans 14 amino acids. The CDR3 sequence is CASSVGGSAYEQYF. The CDR3 nucleotides are TGTGCCAGCAGTGTGGGGGGCAGCGCCTACGAGCAGTACTTC.

J is TRBJ2-7 and V is TRBV5-1; TRBD1 aligns across 9 bases. J lost 3 bases, V lost 4 bases, and 11 bases had no gene match. This CDR3 region has 16 residues. Germline V gene data show CDR1 as SGHRS and CDR2 as YFSETQ. In nucleotides, the CDR3 is TGCGCCAGCAGCCGACAACCGGGACAGGGAAACTACGAGCAGTACTTC. Its translation is CASSRQPGQGNYEQYF.